The 25 T cell receptor beta chains below were found in one sample sequenced in a study of T cell clonality in common variable immunodeficiency. These TCRs are of unknown antigen specificity. Assay used: immunoSEQ multiplex PCR; TCRdb lists only in-frame clones, some missing. Recorded here are tens of thousands of clones, none singletons. Study conclusions and caveats: Common variable immunodeficiency TCR beta sequences reportedly had fewer deletions and N-nucleotide insertions.

The sequencing input was peripheral blood mononuclear cells. The receptors originated from a human donor with common variable immunodeficiency.

This clone was seen many times. Read sequence stops 3 residues before the CDR3 end, and the germline J gene provides the missing end. V gene TRBV2 combines with J gene TRBJ2-2; the D is unclear. CDR1 is SNHLY and CDR2 is FYNNEI in the germline V gene. V was trimmed by 9 bases and J by 5 bases, leaving 13 bases between them. This CDR3 has 13 amino acids. CDR3 DNA, as far as it was read: TGTGCCAGTGGCCCTAGGCTGACCGGGGAG. Its translation is CASGPRLTGE. The entire CDR3 sequence reads CASGPRLTGELFF.

This clone has a handful of counts. The CDR3 goes on 3 residues after the read ends, and that part is filled in from the germline J gene. The chain has TRBV11-3 and TRBJ2-7; the D gene is possibly TRBD1 (6 bases). Germline CDR1 reads SGHNT; CDR2 reads YENEEA. V lost 5 bases, J lost 3 bases, and 14 bases lay in between. CDR3 length equals 14 residues. The CDR3 here is CASSPSTGNYEQYF. The CDR3 DNA, read in part, is TGTGCCAGCAGCCCCTCGACAGGAAACTACGAG.

This clone was counted at least ten times. The read halts 3 residues ahead of the CDR3 end, with the missing end drawn from the germline J gene. The V gene is TRBV2, the J gene TRBJ2-3; TRBD2 agrees at 11 bases. The germline gives CDR1 SNHLY, CDR2 FYNNEI. The CDR3 is 15 residues long. The V segment lost 7 bases and the J segment 6 bases; nucleotides outside the gene matches: 9. CDR3 loop: CASTPLAGDSDTQYF. Partial CDR3 DNA: TGTGCCAGCACCCCACTAGCGGGAGATTCCGATACG.

This clone came up many times. The read ends 3 residues shy of where the CDR3 ends; the end is completed using the germline J gene. This chain uses TRBV7-9 with TRBJ1-6; TRBD1 agrees at 7 bases. J lost 7 bases, V lost 1 base, and 4 bases had no gene match. Germline V lookup: CDR1 SEHNR, CDR2 FQNEAQ (reference sequence). This CDR3 contains 15 residues. The CDR3 DNA, read in part, is TGTGCCAGCAGCTTAGGACAGGGCCGAAATTCACCC. Translation gives CASSLGQGRNSP. From start to end, the CDR3 is CASSLGQGRNSPLHF.

Only a few counts were recorded for this clone. The CDR3 extends 3 residues past the end of the read, so its final part is completed from the germline J gene. The chain recombines TRBV7-9 with TRBJ2-7, with 8 bases lining up with TRBD2. V shed 3 bases, J shed 3 bases, and the junction held 7 bases outside the gene matches. This CDR3 is built from 15 residues. CDR1 is SEHNR and CDR2 is FQNEAQ in the germline V gene (reference sequence). This chain's CDR3 is CASSFEREIIYEQYF. The sequenced part of the CDR3 DNA is TGTGCCAGCAGCTTCGAGCGGGAGATAATCTACGAG.

This clone has ten or more counts. Coverage ceases 3 residues before the CDR3 finishes, and the germline J gene fills in the end. The J gene is TRBJ2-7, the V gene TRBV19; tentatively, D is TRBD2 (5 bases). The germline gives CDR1 LNHDA, CDR2 SQIVND (reference sequence). The CDR3 loop spans 14 amino acids. V was cut by 4 bases and J by 2 bases, with 12 bases left in between. CDR3 protein: CASSRRARTYEQYF. The CDR3 bases that were read are TGTGCCAGTAGTAGGCGGGCGCGCACCTACGAG. Filled out from reference TRBV19 and TRBJ2-7, the complete variable domain reads DGGITQSPKYLFRKEGQNVTLSCEQNLNHDAMYWYRQDPGQGLRLIYYSQIVNDFQKGDIAEGYSVSREKKESFPLTVTSAQKNPTAFYLCASSRRARTYEQYFGPGTRLTVT.

The table lists this clone with a few counts. The CDR3 goes on 3 residues after the read ends, and that part is filled in from the germline J gene. The chain employs TRBV5-6 and TRBJ2-1; D is perhaps TRBD2 (6 bases). This CDR3 has 15 residues. V lost 4 bases to trimming and J lost 9 bases, with 20 bases between them. CDR1 is SGHDT and CDR2 is YYEEEE in the germline V gene. This CDR3 is CASSPPGIAVFEQFF. CDR3 DNA (partial): TGTGCCAGCAGCCCCCCGGGAATAGCGGTGTTTGAG.

There are a few counts of this clone. The DNA ends 3 residues before the CDR3 does, and the rest of the CDR3 is filled in from the germline J gene. V gene TRBV20-1 combines with J gene TRBJ2-1, with 7 positions matching TRBD2. The CDR3 extends over 14 amino acids. The V gene end was trimmed by 6 bases and the J gene end by 4 bases; junction bases not matched to a gene: 9. Germline CDR1 is DFQATT and CDR2 is SNEGSKA (reference sequence). The covered CDR3 bases are TGCAGTGCCCAACGGGACTACTCTTACAATGAG. It specifies CSAQRDYSYNE. The full CDR3 is CSAQRDYSYNEQFF.

About this clone itself: The DNA ends 3 residues before the CDR3 does, and the rest of the CDR3 is filled in from the germline J gene. The chain carries TRBV19 and TRBJ1-5; the D gene is possibly TRBD1 (6 bases). The V gene's germline CDR1 is LNHDA and CDR2 SQIVND (reference sequence). This CDR3 region has 15 residues. Trimming stripped 11 bases from V and 2 bases from J, with 19 bases between. CDR3 DNA (partial): TGTGCCTCGCAGACAGGTCTTGGGGGCAATCAGCCC. It encodes CASQTGLGGNQP. The whole CDR3 protein reads CASQTGLGGNQPQHF.

This clone has at least ten counts. The CDR3 extends 3 residues past the end of the read, so its final part is completed from the germline J gene. The genes are TRBV29-1 and TRBJ2-1; TRBD1 aligns across 8 bases. The CDR3 has 14 residues. V was pared by 5 bases and J by 8 bases, with 11 bases of the junction left unmatched. Germline V gene data show CDR1 as SQVTM and CDR2 as ANQGSEA. The CDR3 loop is CSVRQGARVYEQFF. CDR3 DNA (partial): TGCAGCGTTAGGCAGGGGGCGAGGGTCTATGAG.

This clone showed up just a few times. The read ends 3 residues early relative to the CDR3; the germline J gene fills the gap. The V call is TRBV20-1, the J call TRBJ2-1; 7 bases map to TRBD2. Germline CDR1 reads DFQATT; CDR2 reads SNEGSKA (reference sequence). Trimming took 1 base from V and 6 from J; bases not matched to a gene: 12. CDR3 size: 16 residues. The CDR3 DNA, read in part, is TGCAGTGCTAGAGTTTACCCCGCTAGCGGCTTCAATGAG. It is translated as CSARVYPASGFNE. The whole CDR3 region reads CSARVYPASGFNEQFF.

Judged by abundance, this clone is medium-sized (0.01 to 0.1%). The sequenced fragment ends 3 residues before the CDR3 boundary, so the rest is inferred from the germline J gene. The chain couples TRBV18 to TRBJ1-4; 10 bases are shared with TRBD1. V lost 4 bases to trimming and J lost 7 bases; unmatched junction nucleotides: 6. The V gene's germline CDR1 is KGHSH and CDR2 LQKENI. This CDR3 contains 15 residues. The covered CDR3 bases are TGTGCCAGCTCACGCGGACAGGGGGGACTTGAAAAA. It specifies CASSRGQGGLEK. The entire CDR3 sequence reads CASSRGQGGLEKLFF.

This clone was detected only a few times. Sequencing ends 3 residues short of the CDR3 end; the germline J gene provides the rest. The gene calls are TRBV7-2 and TRBJ1-1, with D possibly TRBD1 on 6 matching bases. The germline gives CDR1 SGHTA, CDR2 FQGNSA. This CDR3 is 14 amino acids long. Trimming took 6 bases from V and 2 from J, leaving 13 bases between them. CDR3 region: CASSFGQSNTEAFF. The sequenced CDR3 bases are TGTGCCAGCAGTTTCGGACAGTCTAACACTGAA. The complete variable domain, with remaining parts taken from reference TRBV7-2 and TRBJ1-1, reads GAGVSQSPSNKVTEKGKDVELRCDPISGHTALYWYRQSLGQGLEFLIYFQGNSAPDKSGLPSDRFSAERTGGSVSTLTIQRTQQEDSAVYLCASSFGQSNTEAFFGQGTRLTVV.

A remark on this clone: The read terminates 3 residues ahead of where the CDR3 ends, so the germline J gene completes it. The chain joins TRBV7-9 to TRBJ2-1; 8 bases align to TRBD1. The length of the CDR3 is 15 residues. The germline V gene encodes CDR1 SEHNR and CDR2 FQNEAQ (reference sequence). Trimming removed 3 bases from V and 5 bases from J; junction bases left unmatched: 6. The sequenced CDR3 bases are TGTGCCAGCAGCTTTTCAGGACAGGGTGACAATGAG. Translating it yields CASSFSGQGDNE. From start to end, the CDR3 is CASSFSGQGDNEQFF.

The sample holds many counts of this clone. Read coverage stops 3 residues before the CDR3 terminus; the germline J gene supplies the remainder. J is TRBJ2-5 and V is TRBV7-6; D is uncertain. The germline V gene encodes CDR1 SGHVS and CDR2 FNYEAQ. The germline V and J ends were trimmed by 5 bases and 2 bases, with 15 bases remaining between them. The CDR3 is made up of 15 amino acids. This chain's CDR3 is CASSSRPVPQETQYF. CDR3 bases read: TGTGCCAGCAGCAGCCGTCCGGTTCCTCAAGAGACC. The entire variable domain, with the rest obtained from reference TRBV7-6 and TRBJ2-5, is as follows: GAGVSQSPRYKVTKRGQDVALRCDPISGHVSLYWYRQALGQGPEFLTYFNYEAQQDKSGLPNDRFSAERPEGSISTLTIQRTEQRDSAMYRCASSSRPVPQETQYFGPGTRLLVL.

This clone has a count of ten or more. The read gets to within 3 residues of the CDR3 end, and the germline J gene fills in the rest. The chain combines TRBV7-8 with TRBJ2-1; 7 bases map to TRBD1. This CDR3 contains 18 residues. After removal of 0 bases from V and 0 bases from J, the junction contained 8 bases not matched to a gene. Germline CDR1 is SGHVS and CDR2 is FQNEAQ. This CDR3 reads CASSLADRVRSSYNEQFF. The DNA read from the CDR3 is TGTGCCAGCAGCTTAGCAGACAGGGTCAGGAGCTCCTACAATGAG. The full variable domain, with the rest looked up from reference TRBV7-8 and TRBJ2-1, is GAGVSQSPRYKVAKRGQDVALRCDPISGHVSLFWYQQALGQGPEFLTYFQNEAQLDKSGLPSDRFFAERPEGSVSTLKIQRTQQEDSAVYLCASSLADRVRSSYNEQFFGPGTRLTVL.

In this sample, this clone turned up many times. The CDR3 extends 3 residues past the end of the read, so its final part is completed from the germline J gene. This rearrangement joins TRBV18 to TRBJ1-5, with D perhaps TRBD1 (5 bases). Germline CDR1 and CDR2: KGHSH and LQKENI. Trimming took off 6 bases at V and 2 bases at J, with 20 bases between the two ends. The CDR3 has 17 amino acids. The covered CDR3 bases are TGTGCCAGCTCGTCGGCAATGGGCAGGGTAGGCAATCAGCCC. It is translated as CASSSAMGRVGNQP. The whole CDR3 reads CASSSAMGRVGNQPQHF.

Many counts were recorded for this clone. Read coverage stops 3 residues before the CDR3 terminus; the germline J gene supplies the remainder. The chain recombines TRBV5-1 with TRBJ2-3; 13 bases line up with TRBD2. With V trimmed by 0 bases and J by 2 bases, 9 bases remained unmatched. Germline lookup yields CDR1 SGHRS and CDR2 YFSETQ. The length of the CDR3 is 19 residues. The part of the CDR3 DNA that was read is TGCGCCAGCAGCTTGGAACTAGCGGGAGGGCTGGGACTCACAGATACG. Its translation: CASSLELAGGLGLTDT. The full CDR3 is CASSLELAGGLGLTDTQYF.

This clone was counted ten times or more. CDR3 sequence: CASSDPGLPQETQYF. Partial CDR3 DNA: TGTGCCAGCAGCGATCCGGGACTGCCCCAAGAGACC. The chain is built from TRBV2 and TRBJ2-5, with D maybe TRBD2 (6 bases). The read gets to within 3 residues of the CDR3 end, and the germline J gene fills in the rest. CDR3 length: 15 amino acids. Looked up from germline, CDR1 is SNHLY and CDR2 is FYNNEI. With 6 bases removed from V and 1 base from J, the gap between germline ends came to 15 bases.

As regards this clone: From the germline J gene comes the end of the CDR3, since the read stops 3 residues before it. V is TRBV20-1 and J is TRBJ2-5, with 9 bases aligning to TRBD2. Losses at the gene ends were 4 bases for V and 5 bases for J; bases not matched to a gene: 8. Germline CDR1 and CDR2: DFQATT and SNEGSKA (reference sequence). The CDR3 runs 14 residues. The CDR3 loop is CSATAGGPAETQYF. CDR3 bases read: TGCAGTGCTACGGCGGGAGGGCCGGCGGAGACC.

Points on this clone: The CDR3 end falls 3 residues outside the read, so it is completed with the germline J gene. The chain carries TRBV5-5 and TRBJ1-1; D is perhaps TRBD1 (5 bases). The length of the CDR3 is 15 residues. V was clipped by 1 base and J by 3 bases, with 13 bases between them. Germline CDR1 reads SGHKS; CDR2 reads YYEKEE (reference sequence). The CDR3 DNA, read in part, is TGTGCCAGCAGCTTGCGGGGGGAAGAGGACACTGAA. It codes for CASSLRGEEDTE. The whole CDR3 sequence is CASSLRGEEDTEAFF.

Remarks on this clone: Sequencing ends 3 residues short of the CDR3 end; the germline J gene provides the rest. This rearrangement joins TRBV6-1 to TRBJ2-5; 12 bases align to TRBD2. V gave up 4 bases and J gave up 1 base; unmatched junction bases: 4. CDR1 MNHNS and CDR2 SASEGT come from the germline V gene. This CDR3 contains 16 residues. Incomplete CDR3 DNA: TGTGCCAGCAGTGGAGGACTAGCGGGATTCCAAGAGACC. Encoded protein: CASSGGLAGFQET. The whole CDR3 sequence reads CASSGGLAGFQETQYF.

The sample holds many counts of this clone. The sequenced part of the CDR3 DNA is TGTGCCATCAGTGAACGCGGGGACAGATACGAG. This gives the protein CAISERGDRYE. The whole CDR3 is CAISERGDRYEQYF. The rearrangement joins TRBV10-3 to TRBJ2-7, with D possibly matching TRBD1 (7 bases). The sequenced fragment ends 3 residues before the CDR3 boundary, so the rest is inferred from the germline J gene. Trimming left V 3 bases short and J 4 bases short, with 13 bases between. CDR3 size: 14 residues. Germline V CDR1 and CDR2: ENHRY, SYGVKD.

This clone occurred a few times. The read terminates 3 residues ahead of where the CDR3 ends, so the germline J gene completes it. The rearrangement links TRBV19 to TRBJ1-5; a weak D match, TRBD1 (6 bases). The CDR3 has 14 amino acids. V shed 6 bases and J shed 4 bases, with 13 bases lying between them. CDR1 is LNHDA, CDR2 SQIVND, per germline (reference sequence). CDR3 loop: CASRPQGPNQPQHF. The covered CDR3 bases are TGTGCCAGTAGACCACAGGGACCTAATCAGCCC.

This clone was detected many times. The sequenced fragment ends 3 residues before the CDR3 boundary, so the rest is inferred from the germline J gene. The chain combines TRBV19 with TRBJ2-2; D perhaps matches TRBD2 (5 bases). The germline V gene encodes CDR1 LNHDA and CDR2 SQIVND (reference sequence). The CDR3 is 14 residues long. With 3 bases removed from V and 6 bases from J, the gap between germline ends came to 11 bases. The CDR3 spells CASSISGSAGELFF. CDR3 bases read: TGTGCCAGTAGTATTTCGGGGTCGGCCGGGGAG.